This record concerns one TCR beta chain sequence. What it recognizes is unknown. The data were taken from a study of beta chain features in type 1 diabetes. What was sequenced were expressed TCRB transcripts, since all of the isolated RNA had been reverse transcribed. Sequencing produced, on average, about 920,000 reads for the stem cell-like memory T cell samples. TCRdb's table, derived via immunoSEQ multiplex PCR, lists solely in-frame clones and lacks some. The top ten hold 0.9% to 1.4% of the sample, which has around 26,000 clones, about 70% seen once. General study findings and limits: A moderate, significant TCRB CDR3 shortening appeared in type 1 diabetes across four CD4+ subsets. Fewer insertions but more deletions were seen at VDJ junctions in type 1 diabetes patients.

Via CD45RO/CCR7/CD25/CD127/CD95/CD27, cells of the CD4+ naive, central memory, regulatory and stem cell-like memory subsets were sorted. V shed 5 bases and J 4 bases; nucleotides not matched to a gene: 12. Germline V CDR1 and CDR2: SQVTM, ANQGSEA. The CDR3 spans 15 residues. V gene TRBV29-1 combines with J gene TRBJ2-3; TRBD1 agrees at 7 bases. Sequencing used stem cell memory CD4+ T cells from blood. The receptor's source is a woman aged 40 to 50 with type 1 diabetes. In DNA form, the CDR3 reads TGCAGCGTTCCCCGACAGGGAGCCAGAGCAGATACGCAGTATTTT. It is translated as CSVPRQGARADTQYF.